A selection of T cell receptor beta chains follows, all from one sample in a study of T cells in Graves' hyperthyroidism and ophthalmopathy. From the multiplex PCR reads, TCRdb called clonotypes with MiXCR, one entry per CDR3 protein. Altogether some 350,000 distinct CDR3 sequences are present, roughly 14% being singletons, with the ten largest covering around a quarter. The sample taken for sequencing was blood. Receptors were obtained from a woman between 18 and 29 years old with Graves' hyperthyroidism that later progressed to Graves' ophthalmopathy. CDR3s include the opening cysteine and the closing phenylalanine or tryptophan. A D gene is named only where the DNA matches it firmly. Where a row states a size, it is once, few, many or the class of an expanded clone; other rows omit it.

V gene	clone size	D gene	J gene	CDR3 protein	CDR3 DNA
TRBV20-1	many	.	TRBJ2-1	CSAREGSLHNEQFF	TGCAGTGCTAGAGAAGGGAGCTTGCACAATGAGCAGTTCTTC
TRBV7-9	.	TRBD1	TRBJ2-3	CASSSRQGTSDTQYF	TGTGCCAGCAGCTCCCGACAGGGAACTTCCGATACGCAGTATTTT
TRBV20-1	.	TRBD1	TRBJ1-5	CSARLTGEYSNQPQHF	TGCAGTGCTAGGTTGACAGGGGAGTATAGCAATCAGCCCCAGCATTTT
TRBV20-1	many	.	TRBJ2-7	CSARRTNSGHSYEQYF	TGCAGTGCTAGACGGACTAACAGCGGGCACTCCTACGAGCAGTACTTC
TRBV5-1	many	.	TRBJ2-1	CASRDKLSYNEQFF	TGCGCCAGCAGGGACAAGCTCTCCTACAATGAGCAGTTCTTC
TRBV6-1	few	.	TRBJ2-7	CASSESYRGYGEQYF	TGTGCCAGCAGTGAAAGTTACCGGGGCTACGGCGAGCAGTACTTC
TRBV15	.	.	TRBJ2-1	CATSRDRRAVEGDEQFF	TGTGCCACCAGCAGAGATAGGAGGGCAGTAGAAGGGGATGAGCAGTTCTTC
TRBV4-2	few	.	TRBJ2-7	CASSHGGDTYEQYF	TGTGCCAGCAGCCACGGCGGGGATACCTACGAGCAGTACTTC
TRBV20-1	many	.	TRBJ2-3	CSALDWRTDTQYF	TGCAGTGCTTTAGACTGGCGCACAGATACGCAGTATTTT
TRBV20-1	many	.	TRBJ1-5	CSASPGAGQPQHF	TGCAGTGCTAGCCCGGGGGCCGGTCAGCCCCAGCATTTT
TRBV6-1	.	TRBD1	TRBJ1-5	CASSLTGGLQPQHF	TGTGCCAGCAGCCTTACAGGGGGCCTTCAGCCCCAGCATTTT
TRBV30	many	TRBD2	TRBJ2-7	CAWSFLGTSEYEQYF	TGTGCCTGGAGCTTCCTCGGGACTAGCGAATACGAGCAGTACTTC